This T cell receptor beta chain was sequenced in a study of B cell selection in AIRE deficiency. Study-wide findings and caveats: About 30.6% of healthy-shared Treg sequences were found among patient Tconv cells. Of approximately 4,000 shared Treg TCRbeta sequences, around 30% were healthy-only, 7.5% to 10% patient-only.

V was pared by 8 bases and J by 5 bases, with 4 bases of the junction left unmatched. The CDR3 covers 13 residues. Germline-derived CDR1 and CDR2 are SGHVS and FQNEAQ. Regarding this clone: What it binds is unknown.

Regulatory T cells were sorted as CD4+CD25hiCD127low/negative cells. The protocol was immunoSEQ multiplex PCR, while the TCRdb copy is restricted to in-frame clones and leaves out a portion. The table has tens of thousands of clones, 94% seen once. What was sequenced was Tregs sorted from PBMCs. The sequence was collected from a human donor with AIRE deficiency. The V call is TRBV7-8, the J call TRBJ2-3, with TRBD2 matching over 10 bases. The CDR3 loop reads CASLIAGGDTQYF. The CDR3 DNA sequence: TGTGCCAGCTTAATAGCGGGAGGAGATACGCAGTATTTT.